Each of the 32 T cell receptor beta chains below was sequenced from the same sample in a study of blood T cell repertoires in COVID-19. The repertoire was sequenced with immunoSEQ multiplex PCR; TCRdb's copy has only in-frame clones and lacks some. The table shows 70,000 or so clones, with about 90% occurring only once. Sequencing was carried out using peripheral blood. All receptors come from a human donor in a cohort sampled during active COVID-19.

This clone appeared once. V and J are TRBV27 and TRBJ2-7, with 8 bases aligning to TRBD1. CDR3 size: 16 residues. Germline CDR1 and CDR2: MNHEY and SMNVEV (reference sequence). V lost 0 bases to trimming and J lost 2 bases; unmatched junction nucleotides: 6. Here the CDR3 reads CASSLSAGGPTYEQYF. CDR3 sequence (DNA): TGTGCCAGCAGTTTATCAGCAGGGGGCCCTACCTACGAGCAGTACTTC.

The rearrangement uses TRBV4-1 and TRBJ2-7; TRBD2 agrees at 13 bases. Per germline, CDR1 MGHRA and CDR2 YSYEKL. V shed 5 bases and J 6 bases; nucleotides not matched to a gene: 4. The CDR3 has 14 residues. The CDR3 DNA is TGCGCCAGCAGCTTCAGGACTAGCGGGGGCGAGCAGTACTTC. Its translation: CASSFRTSGGEQYF.

The chain uses TRBV5-1 and TRBJ1-2, with TRBD1 as a possible D gene (5 bases). CDR1 and CDR2 (germline): SGHRS, YFSETQ. The CDR3 runs to 16 residues. V shed 4 bases and J shed 1 base, with 17 bases lying between them. CDR3: CASSPGLTGGNYGYTF. DNA for the CDR3: TGCGCCAGCAGCCCTGGGCTTACAGGCGGTAACTATGGCTACACCTTC.

The J gene is TRBJ1-1, the V gene TRBV5-6; D gene uncertain. The V gene lost 3 bases and the J gene lost 3 bases, with 27 bases spanning the gap. The CDR3 runs to 19 residues. Germline CDR1 reads SGHDT; CDR2 reads YYEEEE. The chain's CDR3 is CASSSGMFLGPVGHTEAFF. The CDR3 bases are TGTGCCAGCAGCTCGGGGATGTTTTTAGGCCCGGTAGGGCACACTGAAGCTTTCTTT.

The chain links TRBV4-3 to TRBJ1-1, with a possible D match to TRBD1 (5 bases). The V end was cut by 2 bases, the J end by 5 bases, with 12 bases between. Per the germline V gene, CDR1 is LGHNA and CDR2 is YSLEER. CDR3 length: 14 amino acids. The CDR3 region is CASSQWEGVTEAFF. CDR3 in DNA: TGCGCCAGCAGCCAATGGGAAGGGGTAACTGAAGCTTTCTTT.

The rearrangement uses TRBV28 and TRBJ2-7, with a tentative D call TRBD2 (5 bases). Germline V gene lookup returns CDR1 MDHEN and CDR2 SYDVKM. V was clipped by 7 bases and J by 2 bases, with 15 bases between them. The CDR3 totals 14 residues. The CDR3 region has the DNA TGTGCCAGCACGAGGGTTGGCGGTCCCTACGAGCAGTACTTC. This translates into CASTRVGGPYEQYF. Full variable domain (remainder filled in from reference TRBV28 and TRBJ2-7): DVKVTQSSRYLVKRTGEKVFLECVQDMDHENMFWYRQDPGLGLRLIYFSYDVKMKEKGDIPEGYSVSREKKERFSLILESASTNQTSMYLCASTRVGGPYEQYFGPGTRLTVT.

This clone was recorded once. The J gene is TRBJ1-5, the V gene TRBV27; D gene unclear. Germline V gene sequence: CDR1 MNHEY, CDR2 SMNVEV (reference sequence). V was shortened by 1 base and J by 4 bases, with 5 bases between the two germline ends. The CDR3 loop spans 13 amino acids. The CDR3 DNA reads TGTGCCAGCAGTTTATTCAGGAATCAGCCCCAGCATTTT. Protein product: CASSLFRNQPQHF.

The chain has TRBV12-3 or TRBV12-4 and TRBJ2-1, with D hard to call. V shed 5 bases and J shed 9 bases, with 14 bases lying between them. The CDR3 sequence is 13 residues long. The CDR3 nucleotides read TGTGCCAGCAGTCACGCTCGGGTATTTGAGCAGTTCTTC. This codes for CASSHARVFEQFF.

The rearrangement joins TRBV5-3 to TRBJ1-4; D unresolved. TRBV5-3 is identified as an open reading frame with a role that is uncertain. V was trimmed by 0 bases and J by 11 bases, leaving 8 bases between them. The CDR3 totals 12 residues. CDR3 coding DNA: TGTGCCAGAAGCTTGGTGCGGATTAAACTGTTTTTT. This sequence encodes CARSLVRIKLFF.

The chain is built from TRBV15 and TRBJ1-2; no definite D call. The CDR3 has 16 amino acids. CDR1 LNHNV and CDR2 YYDKDF come from the germline V gene (reference sequence). Trimming shortened V by 0 bases and J by 4 bases, and 15 bases separated the two germline ends. CDR3 nucleotides: TGTGCCACCAGCAGAGACCCCAGCGATGACGTCTATGGCTACACCTTC. Its protein product is CATSRDPSDDVYGYTF.

The rearrangement uses TRBV6-6 and TRBJ1-2; tentative D call: TRBD1 (6 bases). This CDR3 has 14 amino acids. With 6 bases removed from V and 0 bases from J, the gap between germline ends came to 11 bases. The germline gives CDR1 MNHNY, CDR2 SVGAGI (reference sequence). CDR3 in amino acids: CASSRDTANYGYTF. DNA of the CDR3: TGTGCCAGCAGCCGGGACACAGCTAACTATGGCTACACCTTC.

The V gene is TRBV5-5, the J gene TRBJ1-3; TRBD1 matches at 11 bases. This CDR3 region has 16 residues. V was clipped by 4 bases and J by 7 bases; unmatched bases: 10. Germline loops: CDR1 SGHKS, CDR2 YYEKEE (reference sequence). The CDR3 DNA reads as TGTGCCAGCAGCACGCCGTCCGGGACAGGGGGGAACACCATATATTTT. Translated, it gives CASSTPSGTGGNTIYF.

The rearrangement joins TRBV6-6 to TRBJ2-7; D is possibly TRBD2 (5 bases). The CDR3 is made up of 14 amino acids. V was cut by 2 bases and J by 2 bases, with 10 bases left in between. Germline CDR1 reads MNHNY; CDR2 reads SVGAGI (reference sequence). CDR3 sequence (DNA): TGTGCCAGCAGTTACCAGGCTAGCCCCTACGAGCAGTACTTC. This sequence encodes CASSYQASPYEQYF.

This chain links TRBV11-2 with TRBJ2-7; 10 bases fit TRBD1. V dropped 5 bases and J dropped 6; count of bases not matched to a gene: 13. CDR1 SGHAT and CDR2 FQNNGV come from the germline V gene. The CDR3 totals 16 residues. The CDR3 spells CASSLGAGTGAFEQYF. CDR3 nucleotides: TGTGCCAGCAGCCTAGGGGCCGGGACAGGGGCCTTCGAGCAGTACTTC.

V gene TRBV27 combines with J gene TRBJ1-1; D might be TRBD1 (5 bases). The CDR3 loop spans 13 amino acids. The V end was cut by 8 bases, the J end by 6 bases, with 16 bases between. Germline-derived CDR1 and CDR2 are MNHEY and SMNVEV (reference sequence). The CDR3 region has the DNA TGTGCCAGCGTTTCAAGGGGAGGCCCTGAAGCTTTCTTT. Its translation: CASVSRGGPEAFF.

Only one count was recorded for this clone. The gene calls are TRBV11-2 and TRBJ2-7, with 8 positions matching TRBD1. Germline V gene sequence: CDR1 SGHAT, CDR2 FQNNGV. This CDR3 has 14 residues. V shed 1 base, J shed 7 bases, and the junction held 6 bases outside the gene matches. The CDR3 region is CASSLARNRGEQYF. CDR3 in DNA: TGTGCCAGCAGCTTAGCTCGGAACAGGGGGGAGCAGTACTTC. The complete variable domain, with remaining parts taken from reference TRBV11-2 and TRBJ2-7, reads EAGVAQSPRYKIIEKRQSVAFWCNPISGHATLYWYQQILGQGPKLLIQFQNNGVVDDSQLPKDRFSAERLKGVDSTLKIQPAKLEDSAVYLCASSLARNRGEQYFGPGTRLTVT.

This sequence joins TRBV27 and TRBJ1-2; 8 bases are shared with TRBD1. Trimming removed 4 bases from V and 8 bases from J; junction bases left unmatched: 9. This CDR3 is built from 14 residues. Per germline, CDR1 MNHEY and CDR2 SMNVEV (reference sequence). The CDR3 bases are TGTGCCAGCAGTTCGTCCGGGACAGGCGGAGGCTACACCTTC. Translated, it gives CASSSSGTGGGYTF.

The rearrangement links TRBV6-5 to TRBJ1-2, with D unresolved. The CDR3 length is 13 residues. V lost 3 bases to trimming and J lost 0 bases, with 5 bases between them. CDR1 is MNHEY, CDR2 SVGAGI, per germline. The CDR3 DNA reads as TGTGCCAGCAGTTATACTGCTAACTATGGCTACACCTTC. It translates to CASSYTANYGYTF.

The rearrangement uses TRBV25-1 and TRBJ1-1, with TRBD1 identical over 8 bases. CDR3 length: 14 amino acids. Per the germline V gene, CDR1 is MGHDK and CDR2 is SYGVNS. After removal of 3 bases from V and 5 bases from J, the junction contained 5 bases not matched to a gene. CDR3 sequence reads: CASSETGDRTEAFF. In DNA form, the CDR3 reads TGTGCCAGCAGTGAGACAGGGGATCGGACTGAAGCTTTCTTT.

The chain couples TRBV10-3 to TRBJ1-2; TRBD1 might be the D (5 bases). The CDR3 loop spans 13 amino acids. Trimming cost V 5 bases and J 6 bases, with 13 bases left between them. CDR1 is ENHRY, CDR2 SYGVKD, per germline. The CDR3 here is CAISPEGRDGYTF. CDR3 bases: TGTGCCATCAGTCCAGAGGGGAGGGATGGCTACACCTTC.

The chain has TRBV3-1 (or the pseudogene TRBV3-2) and TRBJ2-7; tentatively, D is TRBD2 (5 bases). The CDR3 is 18 amino acids. Germline values: CDR1 LGHDT, CDR2 YNNKEL (reference sequence). V was trimmed by 1 base and J by 3 bases, leaving 22 bases between them. The CDR3 protein is CASSQVNLVAQPLYEQYF. The CDR3 DNA is TGTGCCAGCAGCCAAGTGAATTTAGTAGCGCAACCCCTCTACGAGCAGTACTTC.

This clone was observed a single time. V usage is TRBV5-6 and J usage is TRBJ2-7, with D tentatively TRBD1 (6 bases). CDR1 SGHDT and CDR2 YYEEEE come from the germline V gene. V lost 0 bases, J lost 1 base, and 8 bases lay in between. The CDR3 sequence is 14 residues long. The CDR3 loop reads CASSLAGESYEQYF. DNA for the CDR3: TGTGCCAGCAGCTTGGCAGGGGAGTCCTACGAGCAGTACTTC. The variable domain in full, completed from reference TRBV5-6 and TRBJ2-7, reads DAGVTQSPTHLIKTRGQQVTLRCSPKSGHDTVSWYQQALGQGPQFIFQYYEEEERQRGNFPDRFSGHQFPNYSSELNVNALLLGDSALYLCASSLAGESYEQYFGPGTRLTVT.

In this sample, this clone turned up once. The rearrangement uses TRBV3-1 (or the pseudogene TRBV3-2) and TRBJ1-1, with D perhaps matching TRBD1 (6 bases). The CDR3 has 15 amino acids. Germline CDR1 and CDR2: LGHDT and YNNKEL (reference sequence). Trimming removed 2 bases from V and 1 base from J, with 11 bases in between. As DNA, the CDR3 is TGTGCCAGCAGCCAACCCAGACAGGCGAACACTGAAGCTTTCTTT. Translation: CASSQPRQANTEAFF.

J is TRBJ1-3 and V is TRBV9, with 11 positions matching TRBD1. Germline trimming cut 0 bases from V and 0 bases from J; bases unmatched to any gene: 17. The germline V gene encodes CDR1 SGDLS and CDR2 YYNGEE. This CDR3 has 22 amino acids. The CDR3, as DNA: TGTGCCAGCAGCGTAGAAGAATTAGTGGGACCGGGACAGGGGGTCTCTGGAAACACCATATATTTT. Translating gives CASSVEELVGPGQGVSGNTIYF.

This clone was seen once. A junction boundary mismatches the germline segment, possibly from a read error. V gene TRBV7-2 combines with J gene TRBJ1-2, with 7 bases identical to TRBD1. The CDR3 consists of 14 residues. Germline V gene sequence: CDR1 SGHTA, CDR2 FQGNSA. The CDR3 DNA follows: TGTGCCAGCAGCTTAGGGTCCCCGGGACAGAAGTATCATTTC. Encoded protein: CASSLGSPGQKYHF. Complete variable domain (other parts from reference TRBV7-2 and TRBJ1-2): GAGVSQSPSNKVTEKGKDVELRCDPISGHTALYWYRQSLGQGLEFLIYFQGNSAPDKSGLPSDRFSAERTGGSVSTLTIQRTQQEDSAVYLCASSLGSPGQKYHFGSGTRLTVV.

This chain links TRBV5-6 with TRBJ1-4; D is uncertain. V was clipped by 0 bases and J by 5 bases, with 14 bases between them. The length of the CDR3 is 16 residues. Germline CDR1 reads SGHDT; CDR2 reads YYEEEE. CDR3 in DNA: TGTGCCAGCAGCTTGGGCGCTCTCACGGAGAATGAAAAACTGTTTTTT. Protein: CASSLGALTENEKLFF.

Only one count was recorded for this clone. Germline is not matched at one junction end, which may reflect a read error. The CDR3 DNA follows: TGTGCCAGCAGCACCGACAGGGGTAATAAAAAACTGTTTTTT. Protein sequence: CASSTDRGNKKLFF. V and J are TRBV7-8 and TRBJ1-4, with 8 bases that match TRBD1. Germline V CDR1 and CDR2: SGHVS, FQNEAQ. This CDR3 comprises 14 residues.

DNA for the CDR3: TGCAGCGTTTCTCTTCCCCGACAGGGACAGTACTTC. Protein product: CSVSLPRQGQYF. V usage is TRBV29-1 and J usage is TRBJ2-7; 7 nucleotides match TRBD1. V trimming: 5 bases; J trimming: 10 bases; junction bases outside the gene matches: 11. Germline CDR1 is SQVTM and CDR2 is ANQGSEA. CDR3 size: 12 residues.

The chain is built from TRBV7-3 and TRBJ2-2; D remains unclear. V lost 2 bases and J 2 bases, leaving 12 bases between the germline ends. This CDR3 has 16 amino acids. CDR1 is SGHTA and CDR2 is FQGTGA in the germline V gene. Written as DNA, the CDR3 is TGTGCCAGCAGCTTACGTCCTAGATCAAACACCGGGGAGCTGTTTTTT. Its translation is CASSLRPRSNTGELFF.

The chain is built from TRBV14 and TRBJ2-7; 8 bases map to TRBD1. After removal of 6 bases from V and 3 bases from J, the junction contained 7 bases not matched to a gene. This CDR3 comprises 14 residues. In germline, CDR1 is SGHDN, CDR2 FVKESK. The CDR3 sequence: CASSEGQGGYEQYF. DNA of the CDR3: TGTGCCAGCAGTGAAGGACAGGGAGGCTACGAGCAGTACTTC.

The chain carries TRBV5-8 and TRBJ1-2; the D gene is possibly TRBD1 (5 bases). Trimming left V 2 bases short and J 5 bases short, with 13 bases between. The CDR3 has 14 amino acids. The germline CDR1 and CDR2 sequences are SGHTS and YDEGEE. Here the CDR3 DNA reads TGTGCCAGCAGCTTCGAACAGGCCTCTTATGGCTACACCTTC. It is translated as CASSFEQASYGYTF.

The rearrangement uses TRBV21-1 and TRBJ1-1; TRBD1 is the table's D call, not checked against the DNA. TRBV21-1 constitutes a pseudogene. This CDR3 contains 15 residues. The CDR3 DNA reads TGTGCCAGCAGCAAAAAGGACAGGGGGCATGTTGAAGCTTTCTTT. Amino acids: CASSKKDRGHVEAFF.